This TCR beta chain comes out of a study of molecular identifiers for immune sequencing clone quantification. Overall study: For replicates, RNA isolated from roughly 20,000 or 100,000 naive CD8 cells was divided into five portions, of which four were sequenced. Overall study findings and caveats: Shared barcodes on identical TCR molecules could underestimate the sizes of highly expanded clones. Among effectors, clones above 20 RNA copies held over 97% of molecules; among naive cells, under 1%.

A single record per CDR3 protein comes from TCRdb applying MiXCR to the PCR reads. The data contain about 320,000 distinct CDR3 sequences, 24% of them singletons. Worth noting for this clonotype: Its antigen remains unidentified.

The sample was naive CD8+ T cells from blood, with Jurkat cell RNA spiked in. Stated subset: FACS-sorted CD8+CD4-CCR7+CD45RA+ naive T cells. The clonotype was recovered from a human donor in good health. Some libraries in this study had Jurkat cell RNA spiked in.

The chain's CDR3 is CASSSRGRYEQYF. The CDR3 region has the DNA TGTGCCAGCAGCTCCCGGGGGAGATACGAGCAGTACTTC. V gene TRBV7-9 combines with J gene TRBJ2-7, with D possibly being TRBD2 (6 bases). Germline CDR1 reads SEHNR; CDR2 reads FQNEAQ (reference sequence). V was pared by 4 bases and J by 4 bases, with 11 bases between. The CDR3 is made up of 13 amino acids.